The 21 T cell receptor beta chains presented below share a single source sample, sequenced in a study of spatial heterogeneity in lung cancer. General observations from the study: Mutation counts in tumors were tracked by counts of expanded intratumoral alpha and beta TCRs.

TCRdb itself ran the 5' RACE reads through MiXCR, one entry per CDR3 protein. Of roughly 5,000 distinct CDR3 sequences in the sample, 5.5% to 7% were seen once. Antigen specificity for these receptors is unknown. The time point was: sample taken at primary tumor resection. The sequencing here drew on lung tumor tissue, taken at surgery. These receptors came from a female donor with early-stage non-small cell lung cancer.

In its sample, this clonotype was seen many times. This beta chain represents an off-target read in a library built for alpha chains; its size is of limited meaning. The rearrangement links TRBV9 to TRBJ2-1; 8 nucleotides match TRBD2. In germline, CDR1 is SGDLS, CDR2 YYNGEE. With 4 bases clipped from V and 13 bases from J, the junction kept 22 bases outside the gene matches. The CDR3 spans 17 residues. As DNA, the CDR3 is TGTGCCAGCAGCCCTAACGTTCCGGGAGGGAAGGCCGGAGACCAGTTCTTC. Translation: CASSPNVPGGKAGDQFF.

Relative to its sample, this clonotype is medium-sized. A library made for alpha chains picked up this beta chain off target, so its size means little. The CDR3 region is CASSVATEGPNTQYF. The CDR3 DNA reads as TGTGCCAGCAGCGTAGCTACAGAGGGGCCAAATACGCAGTATTTT. This rearrangement joins TRBV9 to TRBJ2-3; D might be TRBD1 or TRBD2, each matching 5 bases. The germline gives CDR1 SGDLS, CDR2 YYNGEE. The CDR3 sequence is 15 residues long. With 0 bases removed from V and 7 bases from J, the gap between germline ends came to 15 bases.

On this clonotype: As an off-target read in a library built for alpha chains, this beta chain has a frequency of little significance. In nucleotides, the CDR3 is TGTGCCAGCAGCCCCTACAGGACAGGGGTATACAGGGAAGCTTTCTTT. Residues: CASSPYRTGVYREAFF. V gene TRBV7-8 combines with J gene TRBJ1-1; TRBD1 aligns across 9 bases. Germline values: CDR1 SGHVS, CDR2 FQNEAQ. The trim removed 5 bases at V and 8 bases at J, leaving 15 bases unmatched. The CDR3 totals 16 residues.

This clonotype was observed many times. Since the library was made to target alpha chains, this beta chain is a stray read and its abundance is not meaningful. The DNA for the CDR3 is TGCAGTGCCAGGGTCCCACGGGACAGGGGGCATGGCTACACCTTC. It is translated as CSARVPRDRGHGYTF. The gene calls are TRBV20-1 and TRBJ1-2; TRBD1 matches at 12 bases. The CDR3 contains 15 residues. The germline gives CDR1 DFQATT, CDR2 SNEGSKA (reference sequence). After removal of 6 bases from V and 6 bases from J, the junction contained 11 bases not matched to a gene.

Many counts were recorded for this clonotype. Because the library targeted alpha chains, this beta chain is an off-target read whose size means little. The CDR3 DNA is TGTGCCAGCAGTCCCCGGGGCCTGAACACCGGGGAGCTGTTTTTT. Protein sequence: CASSPRGLNTGELFF. The V gene is TRBV12-3 or TRBV12-4, the J gene TRBJ2-2, with D perhaps given as TRBD1 or TRBD2 (5 bases each). The CDR3 runs to 15 residues. With 5 bases removed from V and 1 base from J, the gap between germline ends came to 11 bases.

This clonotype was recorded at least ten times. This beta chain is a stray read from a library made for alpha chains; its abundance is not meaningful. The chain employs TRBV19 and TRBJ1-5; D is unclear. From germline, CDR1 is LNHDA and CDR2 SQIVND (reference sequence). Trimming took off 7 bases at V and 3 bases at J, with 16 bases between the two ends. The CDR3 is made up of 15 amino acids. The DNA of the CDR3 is TGTGCCAGTACCCGAGCTGGGAATGACAATCAGCCCCAGCATTTT. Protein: CASTRAGNDNQPQHF.

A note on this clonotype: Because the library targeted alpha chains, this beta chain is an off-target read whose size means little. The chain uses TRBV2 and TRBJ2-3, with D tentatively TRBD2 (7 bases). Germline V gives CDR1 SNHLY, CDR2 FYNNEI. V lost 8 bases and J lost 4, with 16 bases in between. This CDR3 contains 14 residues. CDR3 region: CASGFGGGADTQYF. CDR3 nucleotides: TGTGCCAGCGGGTTTGGCGGGGGCGCAGATACGCAGTATTTT.

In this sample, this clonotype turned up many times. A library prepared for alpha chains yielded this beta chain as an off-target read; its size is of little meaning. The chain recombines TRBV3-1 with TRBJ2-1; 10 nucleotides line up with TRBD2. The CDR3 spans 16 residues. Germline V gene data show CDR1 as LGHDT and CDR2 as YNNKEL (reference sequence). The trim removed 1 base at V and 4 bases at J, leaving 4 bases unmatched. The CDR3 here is CASSQASGGAYNEQFF. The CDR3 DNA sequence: TGTGCCAGCAGCCAAGCCAGCGGGGGGGCTTACAATGAGCAGTTCTTC.

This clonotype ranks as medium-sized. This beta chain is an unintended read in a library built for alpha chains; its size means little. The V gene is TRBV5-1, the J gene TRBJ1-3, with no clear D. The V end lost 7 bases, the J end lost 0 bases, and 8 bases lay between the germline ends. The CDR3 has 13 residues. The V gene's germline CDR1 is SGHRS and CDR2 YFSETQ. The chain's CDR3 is CASGHHSGNTIYF. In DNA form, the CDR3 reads TGCGCCAGCGGGCACCACTCTGGAAACACCATATATTTT.

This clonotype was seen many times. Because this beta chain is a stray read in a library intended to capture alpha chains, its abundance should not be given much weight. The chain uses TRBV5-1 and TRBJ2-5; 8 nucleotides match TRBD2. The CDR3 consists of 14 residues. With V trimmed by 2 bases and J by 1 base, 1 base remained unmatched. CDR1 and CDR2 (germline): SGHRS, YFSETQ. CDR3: CASSFSGVQETQYF. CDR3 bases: TGCGCCAGCAGCTTTAGCGGGGTCCAAGAGACCCAGTACTTC.

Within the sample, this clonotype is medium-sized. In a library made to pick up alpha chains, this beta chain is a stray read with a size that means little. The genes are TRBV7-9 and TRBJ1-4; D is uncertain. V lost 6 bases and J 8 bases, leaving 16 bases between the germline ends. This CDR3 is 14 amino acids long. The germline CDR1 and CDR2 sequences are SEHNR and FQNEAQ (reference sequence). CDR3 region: CASSSAAMEEKLFF. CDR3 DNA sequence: TGTGCCAGCAGTAGTGCAGCGATGGAGGAAAAACTGTTTTTT. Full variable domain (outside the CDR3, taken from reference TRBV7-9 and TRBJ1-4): DTGVSQNPRHKITKRGQNVTFRCDPISEHNRLYWYRQTLGQGPEFLTYFQNEAQLEKSRLLSDRFSAERPKGSFSTLEIQRTEQGDSAMYLCASSSAAMEEKLFFGSGTQLSVL.

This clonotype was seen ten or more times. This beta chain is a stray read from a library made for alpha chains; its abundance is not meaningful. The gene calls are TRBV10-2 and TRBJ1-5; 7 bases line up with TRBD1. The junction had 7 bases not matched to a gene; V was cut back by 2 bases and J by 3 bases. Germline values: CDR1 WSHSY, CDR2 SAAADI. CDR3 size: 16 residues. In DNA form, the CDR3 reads TGCGCCAGCAGTGAGGTATACAGGGGACTCAATCAGCCCCAGCATTTT. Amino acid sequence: CASSEVYRGLNQPQHF.

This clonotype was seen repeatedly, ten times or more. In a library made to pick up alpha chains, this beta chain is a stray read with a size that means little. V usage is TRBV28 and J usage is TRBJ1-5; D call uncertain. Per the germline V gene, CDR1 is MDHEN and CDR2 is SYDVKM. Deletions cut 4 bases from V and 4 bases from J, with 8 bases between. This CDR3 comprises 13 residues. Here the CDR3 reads CASSSDLNQPQHF. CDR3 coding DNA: TGTGCCAGCAGTTCGGACCTTAATCAGCCCCAGCATTTT.

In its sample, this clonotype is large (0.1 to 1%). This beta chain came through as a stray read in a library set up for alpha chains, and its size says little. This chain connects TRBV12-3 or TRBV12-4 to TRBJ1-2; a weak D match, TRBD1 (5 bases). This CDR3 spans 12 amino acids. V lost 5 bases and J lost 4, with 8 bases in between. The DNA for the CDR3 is TGTGCCAGCAGTCCCACAGGCTATGGCTACACCTTC. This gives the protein CASSPTGYGYTF.

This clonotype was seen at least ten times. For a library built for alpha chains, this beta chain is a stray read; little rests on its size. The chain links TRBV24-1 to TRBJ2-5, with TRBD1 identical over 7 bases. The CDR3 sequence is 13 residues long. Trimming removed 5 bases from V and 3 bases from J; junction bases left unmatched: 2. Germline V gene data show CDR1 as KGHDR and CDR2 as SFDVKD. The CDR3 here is CATSGDREETQYF. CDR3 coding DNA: TGTGCCACCAGTGGAGACAGGGAAGAGACCCAGTACTTC.

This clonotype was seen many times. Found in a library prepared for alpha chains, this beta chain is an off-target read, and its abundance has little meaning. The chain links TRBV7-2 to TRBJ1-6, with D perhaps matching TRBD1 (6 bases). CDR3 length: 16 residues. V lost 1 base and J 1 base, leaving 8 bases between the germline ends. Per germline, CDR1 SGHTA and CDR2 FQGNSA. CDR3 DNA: TGTGCCAGCAGCTTAGGAGGGGGGTCCTATAATTCACCCCTCCACTTT. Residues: CASSLGGGSYNSPLHF. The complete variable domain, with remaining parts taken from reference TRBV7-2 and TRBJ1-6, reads GAGVSQSPSNKVTEKGKDVELRCDPISGHTALYWYRQSLGQGLEFLIYFQGNSAPDKSGLPSDRFSAERTGGSVSTLTIQRTQQEDSAVYLCASSLGGGSYNSPLHFGNGTRLTVT.

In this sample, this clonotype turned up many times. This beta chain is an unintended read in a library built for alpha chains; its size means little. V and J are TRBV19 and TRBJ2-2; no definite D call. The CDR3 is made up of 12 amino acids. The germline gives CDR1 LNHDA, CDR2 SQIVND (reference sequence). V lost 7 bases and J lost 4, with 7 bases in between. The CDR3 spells CASNRVTGELFF. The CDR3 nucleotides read TGTGCCAGTAATCGGGTCACCGGGGAGCTGTTTTTT.

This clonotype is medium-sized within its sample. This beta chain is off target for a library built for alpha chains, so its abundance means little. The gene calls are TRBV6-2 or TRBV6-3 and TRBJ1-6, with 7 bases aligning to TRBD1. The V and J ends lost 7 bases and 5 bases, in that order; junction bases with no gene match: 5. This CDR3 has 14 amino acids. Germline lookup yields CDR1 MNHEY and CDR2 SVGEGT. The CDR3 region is CASKQGGNNSPLHF. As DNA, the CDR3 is TGTGCCAGCAAGCAAGGGGGCAATAATTCACCCCTCCACTTT.

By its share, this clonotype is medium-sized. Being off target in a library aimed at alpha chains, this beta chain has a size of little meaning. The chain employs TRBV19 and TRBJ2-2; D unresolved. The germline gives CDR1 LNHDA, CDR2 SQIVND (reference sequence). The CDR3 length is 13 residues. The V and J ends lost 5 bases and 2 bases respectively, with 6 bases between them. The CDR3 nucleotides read TGTGCCAGTAGTGATCCTAACACCGGGGAGCTGTTTTTT. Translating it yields CASSDPNTGELFF.

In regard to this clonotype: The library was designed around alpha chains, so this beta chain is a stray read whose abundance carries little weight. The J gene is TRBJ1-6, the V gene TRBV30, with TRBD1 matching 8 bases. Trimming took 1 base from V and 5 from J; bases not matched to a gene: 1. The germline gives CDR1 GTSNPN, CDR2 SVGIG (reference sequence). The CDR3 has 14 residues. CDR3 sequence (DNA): TGTGCCTGGAGTGAGGGACAGGATAATTCACCCCTCCACTTT. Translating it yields CAWSEGQDNSPLHF.

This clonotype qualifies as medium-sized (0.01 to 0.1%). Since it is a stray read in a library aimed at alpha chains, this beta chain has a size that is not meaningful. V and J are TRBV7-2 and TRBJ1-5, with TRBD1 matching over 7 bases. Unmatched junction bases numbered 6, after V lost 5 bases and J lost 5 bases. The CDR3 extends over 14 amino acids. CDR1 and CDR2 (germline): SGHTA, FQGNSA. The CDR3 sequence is CASSPRQGYQPQHF. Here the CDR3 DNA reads TGTGCCAGCAGCCCCCGACAGGGCTATCAGCCCCAGCATTTT.